This T cell receptor (beta chain) was sequenced for a study of cytomegalovirus exposure and HLA in healthy donors. Study findings and constraints: The later analysis indicated that the majority of CMV-associated TCR beta chains appeared HLA-restricted. Upon later analysis, TCR association rates were observed to vary by HLA locus, being highest for DRB1 and lowest for HLA-C.

When sampled, the donors appeared nominally healthy, though they likely had unrecorded immune exposures. 13 Jbeta primers and 60 Vbeta primers were used for the PCR. Profiled with immunoSEQ multiplex PCR; TCRdb holds only in-frame clones, not every one. This sample has 150,000 to 200,000 clones, with roughly four fifths found just once. V was clipped by 6 bases and J by 11 bases; unmatched bases: 14. From germline, CDR1 is SNHLY and CDR2 FYNNEI. The CDR3 loop spans 15 amino acids. This clone has a handful of counts. Its antigen is still unknown. The clonotype comes from a man between 45 and 60 years old in good health and CMV-seropositive. The sequenced sample was PBMCs. The chain has TRBV2 and TRBJ1-1; 11 positions agree with TRBD1. The CDR3 sequence is CASREGTGTGGRAFF. The CDR3 bases are TGTGCCAGCAGGGAGGGGACCGGGACAGGGGGTAGGGCTTTCTTT.